The clone carrying this TCR beta chain showed up just a few times. V lost 0 bases and J lost 2, with 11 bases in between. CDR1 is LGHNA, CDR2 YNFKEQ, per germline. CDR3 length: 16 residues. The data derive from a study of low-dose radiotherapy and immunotherapy resistance in tumors. Overall study context: A dose of 1 Gy per fraction every two weeks went to Cohort 2, totaling 13 Gy over 26 weeks. Every two weeks, cyclophosphamide 200 mg/m2 was infused one day before radiation plus immunotherapy. With cycle 1 day 1 as the start, patients took oral aspirin 300 mg daily for four cycles.

TRAV- and TRBV-specific primers primed first-strand cDNA, covering alpha and beta chains. TCRs were put through approximately 21 PCR cycles of amplification with Phusion. A constant-region primer and the V-primer adapter served as the primer pair. TCRdb re-called the reads through MiXCR, storing one row per CDR3 protein. The sample includes some 10,000 distinct CDR3 sequences, about two fifths seen only once; the top ten take approximately 6%. Donors were dosed with nivolumab and ipilimumab; they also received aspirin, low-dose cyclophosphamide and low-dose radiotherapy. The chain links TRBV4-2 to TRBJ1-5; no clear D gene. The receptor was isolated from a human donor with advanced metastatic prostate, ovarian, gallbladder or colorectal cancer (not recorded which). This table probably holds off-target reads from a library built for another chain. The CDR3 DNA sequence: TGTGCCAGCAGCCAAGATCCGTTTGGGGGCAATCAGCCCCAGCATTTT. Protein sequence: CASSQDPFGGNQPQHF.